This T cell receptor (beta chain) was found in a study of OX40 agonist ivuxolimab in advanced cancers. Generated by immunoSEQ multiplex PCR, the TCRdb table keeps only in-frame clones and is missing some. The table includes 30,000 or so clones, over 85% detected once. Trimming cost V 6 bases and J 0 bases, with 11 bases left between them. In germline, CDR1 is MNHEY, CDR2 SMNVEV (reference sequence). CDR3 length equals 15 residues. Sequenced material: CD4+ or CD8+ T cells sorted from blood, taken in a trial of the OX40 agonist ivuxolimab. The V call is TRBV27, the J call TRBJ1-4; D call uncertain. The source of this sequence is an adult with an advanced solid tumor such as melanoma, head and neck, liver or kidney cancer. The CDR3 here is CASRAYSATNEKLFF. Written as DNA, the CDR3 is TGTGCCAGCAGGGCGTACAGTGCAACTAATGAAAAACTGTTTTTT.